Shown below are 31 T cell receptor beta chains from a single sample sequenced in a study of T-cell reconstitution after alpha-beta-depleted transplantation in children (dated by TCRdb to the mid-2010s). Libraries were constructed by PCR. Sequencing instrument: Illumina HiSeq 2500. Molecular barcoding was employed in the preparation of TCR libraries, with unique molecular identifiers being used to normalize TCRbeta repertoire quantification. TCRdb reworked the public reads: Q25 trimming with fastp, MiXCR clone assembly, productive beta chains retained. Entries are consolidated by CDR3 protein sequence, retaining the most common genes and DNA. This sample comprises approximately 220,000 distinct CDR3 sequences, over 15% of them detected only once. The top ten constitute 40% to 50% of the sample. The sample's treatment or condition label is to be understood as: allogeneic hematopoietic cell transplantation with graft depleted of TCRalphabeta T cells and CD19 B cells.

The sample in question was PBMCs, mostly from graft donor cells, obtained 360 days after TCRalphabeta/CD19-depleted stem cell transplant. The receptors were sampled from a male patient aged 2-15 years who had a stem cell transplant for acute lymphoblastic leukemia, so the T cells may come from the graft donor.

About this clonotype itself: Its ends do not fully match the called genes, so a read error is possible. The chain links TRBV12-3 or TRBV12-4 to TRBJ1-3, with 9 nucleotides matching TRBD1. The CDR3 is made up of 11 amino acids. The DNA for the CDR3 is TGTGCCAGCAGTTTCCGGGACAGGGCTAATTTT. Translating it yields CASSFRDRANF.

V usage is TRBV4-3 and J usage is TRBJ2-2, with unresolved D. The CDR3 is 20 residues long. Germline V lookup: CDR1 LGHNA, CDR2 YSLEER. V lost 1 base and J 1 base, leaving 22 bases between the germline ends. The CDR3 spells CASSQVRLDWVSGNTGELFF. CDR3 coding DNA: TGCGCCAGCAGCCAAGTACGGCTAGACTGGGTTTCGGGGAACACCGGGGAGCTGTTTTTT.

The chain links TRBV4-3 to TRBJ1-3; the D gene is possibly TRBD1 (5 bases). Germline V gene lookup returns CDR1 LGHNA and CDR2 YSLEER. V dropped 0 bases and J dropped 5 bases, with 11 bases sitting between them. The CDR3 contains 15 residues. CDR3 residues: CASSQDLGARNTIYF. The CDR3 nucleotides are TGCGCCAGCAGCCAAGATCTTGGGGCAAGAAACACCATATATTTT.

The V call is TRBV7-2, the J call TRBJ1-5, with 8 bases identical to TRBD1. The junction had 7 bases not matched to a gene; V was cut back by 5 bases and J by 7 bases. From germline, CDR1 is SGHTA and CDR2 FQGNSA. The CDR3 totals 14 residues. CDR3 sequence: CASSLTGAVQPQHF. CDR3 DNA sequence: TGTGCCAGCAGCCTGACAGGGGCGGTGCAGCCCCAGCATTTT.

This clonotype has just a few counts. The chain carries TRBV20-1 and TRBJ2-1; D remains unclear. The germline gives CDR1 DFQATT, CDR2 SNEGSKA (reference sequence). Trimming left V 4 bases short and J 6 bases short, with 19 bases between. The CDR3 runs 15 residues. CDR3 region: CSAIIWAANVNEQFF. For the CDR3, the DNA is TGCAGTGCTATTATTTGGGCCGCAAATGTCAATGAGCAGTTCTTC.

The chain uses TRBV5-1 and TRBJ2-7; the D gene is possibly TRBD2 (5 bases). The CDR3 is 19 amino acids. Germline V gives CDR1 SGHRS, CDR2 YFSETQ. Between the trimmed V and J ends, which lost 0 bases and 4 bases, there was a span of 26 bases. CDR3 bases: TGCGCCAGCAGCTTGGATGCCAGCTCTAGCTTCCCATCGCGGTACGAGCAGTACTTC. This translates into CASSLDASSSFPSRYEQYF.

Here the CDR3 reads CSAPGTVSYNEQFF. CDR3 DNA sequence: TGCAGTGCTCCCGGGACAGTCTCCTACAATGAGCAGTTCTTC. The V and J genes are TRBV20-1 and TRBJ2-1, with 7 bases fitting TRBD1. The CDR3 is made up of 14 amino acids. CDR1 is DFQATT, CDR2 SNEGSKA, per germline (reference sequence). Germline trimming cut 5 bases from V and 0 bases from J; bases unmatched to any gene: 4.

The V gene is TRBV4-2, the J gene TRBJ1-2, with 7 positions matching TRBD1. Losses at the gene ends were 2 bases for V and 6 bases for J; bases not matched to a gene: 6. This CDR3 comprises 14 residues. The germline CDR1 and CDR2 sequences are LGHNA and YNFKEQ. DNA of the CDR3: TGTGCCAGCAGCCAATCCGGACAGGATCATGGCTACACCTTC. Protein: CASSQSGQDHGYTF.

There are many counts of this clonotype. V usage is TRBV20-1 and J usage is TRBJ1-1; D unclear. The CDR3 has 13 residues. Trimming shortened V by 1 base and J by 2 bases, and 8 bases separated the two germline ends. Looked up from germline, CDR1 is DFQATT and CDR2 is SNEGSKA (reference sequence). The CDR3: CSARGVLNTEAFF. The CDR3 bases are TGCAGTGCTAGAGGGGTCCTAAACACTGAAGCTTTCTTT.

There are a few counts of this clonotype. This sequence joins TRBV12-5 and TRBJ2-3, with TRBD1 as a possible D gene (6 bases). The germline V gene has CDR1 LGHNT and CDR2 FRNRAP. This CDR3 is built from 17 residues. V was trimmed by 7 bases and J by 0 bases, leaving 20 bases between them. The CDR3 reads CASASSPGAVSTDTQYF. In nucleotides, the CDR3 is TGTGCTAGTGCCTCCAGCCCAGGGGCGGTGAGCACAGATACGCAGTATTTT.

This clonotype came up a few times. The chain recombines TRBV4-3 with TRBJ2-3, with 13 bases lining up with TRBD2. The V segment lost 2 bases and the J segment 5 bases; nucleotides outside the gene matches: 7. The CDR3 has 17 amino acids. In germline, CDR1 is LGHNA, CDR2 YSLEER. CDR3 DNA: TGCGCCAGCAGCCAAAGCCGGACTAGCGGGGGCCAAGATACGCAGTATTTT. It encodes CASSQSRTSGGQDTQYF.

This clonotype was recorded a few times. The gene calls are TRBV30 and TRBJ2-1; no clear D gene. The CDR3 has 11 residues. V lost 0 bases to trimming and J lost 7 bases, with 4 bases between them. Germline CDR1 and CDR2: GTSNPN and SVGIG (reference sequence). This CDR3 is CAWSVLNEQFF. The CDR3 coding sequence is TGTGCCTGGAGTGTACTTAATGAGCAGTTCTTC.

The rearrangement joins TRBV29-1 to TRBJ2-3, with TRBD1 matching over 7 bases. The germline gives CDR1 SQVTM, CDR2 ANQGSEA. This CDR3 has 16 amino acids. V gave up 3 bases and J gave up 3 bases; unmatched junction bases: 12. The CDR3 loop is CSVEAGTARGTDTQYF. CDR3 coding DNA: TGCAGCGTTGAGGCCGGGACAGCCCGAGGAACAGATACGCAGTATTTT.

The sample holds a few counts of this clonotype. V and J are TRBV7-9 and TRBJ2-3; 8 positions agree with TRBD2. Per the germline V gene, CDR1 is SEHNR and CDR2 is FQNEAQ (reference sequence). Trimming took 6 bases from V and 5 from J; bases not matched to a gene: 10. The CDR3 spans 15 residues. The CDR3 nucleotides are TGTGCCAGCAGACCGGGACTAGGGAACGGAGATACGCAGTATTTT. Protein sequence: CASRPGLGNGDTQYF.

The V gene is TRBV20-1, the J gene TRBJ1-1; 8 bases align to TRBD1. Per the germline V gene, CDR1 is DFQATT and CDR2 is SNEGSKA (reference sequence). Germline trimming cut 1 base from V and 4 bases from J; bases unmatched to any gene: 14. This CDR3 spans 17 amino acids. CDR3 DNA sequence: TGCAGTGCTAGAGTCCCCTTTGTCAGCAGGGGGCTCACTGAAGCTTTCTTT. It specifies CSARVPFVSRGLTEAFF.

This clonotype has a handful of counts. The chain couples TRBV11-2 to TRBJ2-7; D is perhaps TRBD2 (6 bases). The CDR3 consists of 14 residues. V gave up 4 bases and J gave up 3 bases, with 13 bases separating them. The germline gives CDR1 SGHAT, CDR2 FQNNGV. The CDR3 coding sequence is TGTGCCAGCAGCTCTGGCGGGGCTTACTACGAGCAGTACTTC. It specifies CASSSGGAYYEQYF.

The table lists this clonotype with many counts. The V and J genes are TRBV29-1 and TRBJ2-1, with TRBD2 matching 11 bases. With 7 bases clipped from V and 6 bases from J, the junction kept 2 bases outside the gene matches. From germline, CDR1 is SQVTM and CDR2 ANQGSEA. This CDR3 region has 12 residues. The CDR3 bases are TGCAGCGCCGGGACTAGCGGCAATGAGCAGTTCTTC. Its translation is CSAGTSGNEQFF.

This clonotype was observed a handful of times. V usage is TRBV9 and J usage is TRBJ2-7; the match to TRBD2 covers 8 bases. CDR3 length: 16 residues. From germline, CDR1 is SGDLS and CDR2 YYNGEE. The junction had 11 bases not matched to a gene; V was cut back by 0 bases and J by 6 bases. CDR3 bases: TGTGCCAGCAGCGTAGGTTTGGCGGGGGGCAAGAGCGAGCAGTACTTC. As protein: CASSVGLAGGKSEQYF. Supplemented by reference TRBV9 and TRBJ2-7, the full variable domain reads DSGVTQTPKHLITATGQRVTLRCSPRSGDLSVYWYQQSLDQGLQFLIQYYNGEERAKGNILERFSAQQFPDLHSELNLSSLELGDSALYFCASSVGLAGGKSEQYFGPGTRLTVT.

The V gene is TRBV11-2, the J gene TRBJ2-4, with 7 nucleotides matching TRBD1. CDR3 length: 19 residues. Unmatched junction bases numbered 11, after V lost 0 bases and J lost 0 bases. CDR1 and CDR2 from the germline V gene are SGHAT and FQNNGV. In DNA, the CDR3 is TGTGCCAGCAGCTTAGAATTCAGGACAGGTTCCTTAGCCAAAAACATTCAGTACTTC. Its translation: CASSLEFRTGSLAKNIQYF.

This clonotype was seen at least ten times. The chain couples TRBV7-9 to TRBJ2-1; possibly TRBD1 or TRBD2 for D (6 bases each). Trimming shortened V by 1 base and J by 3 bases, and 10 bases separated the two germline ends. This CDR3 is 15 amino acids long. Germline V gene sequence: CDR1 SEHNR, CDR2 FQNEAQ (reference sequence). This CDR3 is CASSLGGGGYNEQFF. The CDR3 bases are TGTGCCAGCAGCTTAGGTGGAGGGGGCTACAATGAGCAGTTCTTC.

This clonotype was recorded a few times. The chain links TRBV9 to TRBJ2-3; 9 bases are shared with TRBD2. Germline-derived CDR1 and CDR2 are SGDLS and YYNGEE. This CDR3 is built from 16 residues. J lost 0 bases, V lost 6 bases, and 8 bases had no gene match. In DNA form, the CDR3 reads TGTGCCAGCAAAGCGGGGGGTCCAATCAGCACAGATACGCAGTATTTT. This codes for CASKAGGPISTDTQYF.

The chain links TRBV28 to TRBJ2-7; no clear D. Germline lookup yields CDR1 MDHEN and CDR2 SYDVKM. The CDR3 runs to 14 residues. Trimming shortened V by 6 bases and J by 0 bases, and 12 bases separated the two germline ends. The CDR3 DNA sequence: TGTGCCAGCAGCTCCCCCATTCTCTCCTACGAGCAGTACTTC. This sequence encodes CASSSPILSYEQYF.

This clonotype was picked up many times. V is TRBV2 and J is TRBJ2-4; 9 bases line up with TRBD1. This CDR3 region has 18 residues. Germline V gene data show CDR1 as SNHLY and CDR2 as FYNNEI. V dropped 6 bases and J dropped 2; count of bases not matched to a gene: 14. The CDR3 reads CASSVPGQGFLPKNIQYF. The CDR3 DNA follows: TGTGCCAGCAGCGTCCCGGGACAGGGTTTTTTGCCCAAAAACATTCAGTACTTC.

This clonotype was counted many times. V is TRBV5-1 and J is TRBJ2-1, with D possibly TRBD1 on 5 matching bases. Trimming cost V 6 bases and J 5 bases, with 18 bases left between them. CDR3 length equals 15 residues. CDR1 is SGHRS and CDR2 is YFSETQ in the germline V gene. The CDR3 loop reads CASNQKGLGNNEQFF. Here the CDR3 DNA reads TGCGCCAGCAACCAAAAGGGGTTGGGTAACAATGAGCAGTTCTTC.

This chain's CDR3 is CASSQVGTGRQEQFF. The DNA of the CDR3 is TGCGCCAGCAGCCAAGTTGGGACAGGTCGACAAGAGCAGTTCTTC. This rearrangement joins TRBV4-3 to TRBJ2-1; TRBD1 matches at 8 bases. Germline V CDR1 and CDR2: LGHNA, YSLEER. CDR3 length equals 15 residues. The V segment lost 1 base and the J segment 10 bases; nucleotides outside the gene matches: 9.

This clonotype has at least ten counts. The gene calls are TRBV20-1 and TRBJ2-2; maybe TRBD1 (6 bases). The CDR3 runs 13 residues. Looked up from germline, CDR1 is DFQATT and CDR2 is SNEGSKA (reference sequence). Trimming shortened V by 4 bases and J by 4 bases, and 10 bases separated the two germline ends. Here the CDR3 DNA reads TGCAGTGCTACCCACAGGGTCACCGGGGAGCTGTTTTTT. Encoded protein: CSATHRVTGELFF.

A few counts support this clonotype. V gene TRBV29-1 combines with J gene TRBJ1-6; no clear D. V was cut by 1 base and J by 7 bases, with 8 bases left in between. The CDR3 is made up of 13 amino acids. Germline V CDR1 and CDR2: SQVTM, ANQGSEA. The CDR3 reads CSVEVGMNSPLHF. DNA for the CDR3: TGCAGCGTTGAAGTCGGAATGAATTCACCCCTCCACTTT.

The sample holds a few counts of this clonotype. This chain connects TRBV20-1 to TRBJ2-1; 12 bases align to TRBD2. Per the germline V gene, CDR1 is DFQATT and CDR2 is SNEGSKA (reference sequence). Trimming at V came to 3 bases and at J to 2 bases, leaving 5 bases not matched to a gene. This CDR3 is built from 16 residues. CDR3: CSASPASGGAYNEQFF. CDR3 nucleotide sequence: TGCAGTGCTAGTCCGGCTAGCGGGGGGGCCTACAATGAGCAGTTCTTC.

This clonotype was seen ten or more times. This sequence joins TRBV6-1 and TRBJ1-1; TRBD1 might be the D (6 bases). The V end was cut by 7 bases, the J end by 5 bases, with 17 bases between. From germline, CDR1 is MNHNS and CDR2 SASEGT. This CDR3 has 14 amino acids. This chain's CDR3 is CASIPVRGLTEAFF. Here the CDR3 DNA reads TGTGCCAGCATCCCCGTGCGGGGGCTAACTGAAGCTTTCTTT.

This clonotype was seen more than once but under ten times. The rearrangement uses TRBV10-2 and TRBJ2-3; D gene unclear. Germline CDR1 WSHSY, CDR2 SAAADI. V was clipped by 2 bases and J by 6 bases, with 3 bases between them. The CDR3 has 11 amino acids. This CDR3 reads CASSEGDTQYF. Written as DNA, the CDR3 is TGCGCCAGCAGTGAGGGGGATACGCAGTATTTT.

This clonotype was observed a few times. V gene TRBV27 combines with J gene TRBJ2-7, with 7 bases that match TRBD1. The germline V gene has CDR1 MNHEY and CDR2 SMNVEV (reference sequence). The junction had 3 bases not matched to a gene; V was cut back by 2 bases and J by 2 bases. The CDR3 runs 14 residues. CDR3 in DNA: TGTGCCAGCAGTTTAGACAGGGTAACCTACGAGCAGTACTTC. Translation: CASSLDRVTYEQYF.